This T cell receptor (beta chain) comes out of a study of OX40 agonist ivuxolimab in advanced cancers. TCRdb's copy holds only in-frame clones and misses some; the assay was immunoSEQ multiplex PCR. The sample consists of nearly 45,000 clones, 80% to 90% of them appearing once. The ends lost 3 bases at V and 2 bases at J; junction bases unmatched: 4. This CDR3 region has 15 residues. CDR1 SGHVS and CDR2 FQNEAQ come from the germline V gene. This sequence was found in an adult with an advanced solid tumor such as melanoma, head and neck, liver or kidney cancer. The sequencing used CD4+ or CD8+ T cells sorted from blood, collected in a trial of the OX40 agonist ivuxolimab. J is TRBJ2-3 and V is TRBV7-8; TRBD2 agrees at 8 bases. CDR3: CASSFGGLDTDTQYF. CDR3 DNA: TGTGCCAGCAGCTTTGGGGGACTAGACACAGATACGCAGTATTTT.